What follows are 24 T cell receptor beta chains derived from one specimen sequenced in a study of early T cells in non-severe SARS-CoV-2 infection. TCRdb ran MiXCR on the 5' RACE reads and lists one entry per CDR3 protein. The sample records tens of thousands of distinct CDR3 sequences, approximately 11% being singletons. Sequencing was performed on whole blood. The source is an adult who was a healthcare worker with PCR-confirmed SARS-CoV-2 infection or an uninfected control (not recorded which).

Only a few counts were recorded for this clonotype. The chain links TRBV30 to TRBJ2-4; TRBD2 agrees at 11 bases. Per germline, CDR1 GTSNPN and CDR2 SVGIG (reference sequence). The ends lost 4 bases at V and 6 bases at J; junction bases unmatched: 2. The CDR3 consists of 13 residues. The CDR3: CAWKLAGVNIQYF. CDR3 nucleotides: TGTGCCTGGAAACTAGCGGGAGTAAACATTCAGTACTTC.

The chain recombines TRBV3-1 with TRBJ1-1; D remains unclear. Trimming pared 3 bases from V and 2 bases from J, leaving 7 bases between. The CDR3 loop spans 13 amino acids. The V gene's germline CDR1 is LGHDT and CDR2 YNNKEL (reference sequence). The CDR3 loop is CASSHGVNTEAFF. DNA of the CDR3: TGTGCCAGCAGCCACGGGGTAAACACTGAAGCTTTCTTT.

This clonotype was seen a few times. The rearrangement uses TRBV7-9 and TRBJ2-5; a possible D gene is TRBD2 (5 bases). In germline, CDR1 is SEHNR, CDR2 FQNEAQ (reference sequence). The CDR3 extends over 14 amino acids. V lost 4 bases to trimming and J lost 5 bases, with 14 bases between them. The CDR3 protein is CASSSGIWPETQYF. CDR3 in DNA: TGTGCCAGCAGCTCGGGGATCTGGCCTGAGACCCAGTACTTC.

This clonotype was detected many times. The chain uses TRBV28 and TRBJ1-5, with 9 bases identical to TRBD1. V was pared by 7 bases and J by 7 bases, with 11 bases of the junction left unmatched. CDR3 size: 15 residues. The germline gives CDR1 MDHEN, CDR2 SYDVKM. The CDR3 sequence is CASTLTGGEFQPQHF. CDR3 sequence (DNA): TGTGCCAGCACCTTAACAGGGGGCGAATTCCAGCCCCAGCATTTT.

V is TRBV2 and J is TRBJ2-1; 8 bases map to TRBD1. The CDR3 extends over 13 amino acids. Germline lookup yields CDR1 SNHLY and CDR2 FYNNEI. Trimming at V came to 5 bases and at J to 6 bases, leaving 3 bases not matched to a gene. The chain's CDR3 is CASSTGGINEQFF. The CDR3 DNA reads TGTGCCAGCAGTACAGGGGGGATCAATGAGCAGTTCTTC.

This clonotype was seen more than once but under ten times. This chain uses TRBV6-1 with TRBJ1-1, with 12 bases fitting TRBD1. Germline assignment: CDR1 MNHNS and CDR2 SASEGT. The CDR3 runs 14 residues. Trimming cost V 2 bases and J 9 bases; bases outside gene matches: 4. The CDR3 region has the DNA TGTGCCAGCAGTGAACCGGGACAGGGGGCAAAAGCTTTCTTT. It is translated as CASSEPGQGAKAFF.

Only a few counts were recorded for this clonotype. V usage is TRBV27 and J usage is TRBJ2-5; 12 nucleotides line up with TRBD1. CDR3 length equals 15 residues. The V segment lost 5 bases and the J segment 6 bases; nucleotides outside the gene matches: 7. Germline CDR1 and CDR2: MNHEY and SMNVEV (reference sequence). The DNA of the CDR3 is TGTGCCAGCAGTCCGGGACAGGGGGCGGGGAAGACCCAGTACTTC. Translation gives CASSPGQGAGKTQYF.

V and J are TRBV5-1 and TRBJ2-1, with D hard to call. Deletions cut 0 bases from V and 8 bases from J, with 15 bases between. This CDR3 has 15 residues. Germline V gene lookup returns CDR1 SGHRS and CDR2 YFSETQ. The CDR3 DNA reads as TGCGCCAGCAGCTTGGCCCCTACGGCCCGCGATGAGCAGTTCTTC. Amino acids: CASSLAPTARDEQFF.

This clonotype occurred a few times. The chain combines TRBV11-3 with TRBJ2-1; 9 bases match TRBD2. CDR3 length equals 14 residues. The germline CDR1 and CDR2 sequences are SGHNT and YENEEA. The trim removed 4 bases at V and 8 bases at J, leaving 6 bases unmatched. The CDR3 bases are TGTGCCAGCAGCTCAGCGGGAGGAAGGCATGAGCAGTTCTTC. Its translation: CASSSAGGRHEQFF.

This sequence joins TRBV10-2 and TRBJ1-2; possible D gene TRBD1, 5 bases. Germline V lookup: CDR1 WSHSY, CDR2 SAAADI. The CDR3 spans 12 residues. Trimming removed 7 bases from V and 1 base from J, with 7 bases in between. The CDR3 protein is CASTGLNYGYTF. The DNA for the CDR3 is TGCGCCAGCACGGGACTTAACTATGGCTACACCTTC.

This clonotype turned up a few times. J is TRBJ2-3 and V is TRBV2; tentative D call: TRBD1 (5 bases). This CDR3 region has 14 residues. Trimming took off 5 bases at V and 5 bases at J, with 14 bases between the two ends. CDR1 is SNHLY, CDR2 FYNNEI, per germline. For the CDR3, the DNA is TGTGCCAGCAGTAGGACAAGTGTGAGAGATACGCAGTATTTT. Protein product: CASSRTSVRDTQYF.

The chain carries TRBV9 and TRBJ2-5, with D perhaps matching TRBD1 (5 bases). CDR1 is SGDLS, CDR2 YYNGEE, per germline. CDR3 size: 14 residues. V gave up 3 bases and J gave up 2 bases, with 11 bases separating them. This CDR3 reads CASSERQIQETQYF. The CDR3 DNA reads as TGTGCCAGCAGCGAACGACAGATTCAAGAGACCCAGTACTTC. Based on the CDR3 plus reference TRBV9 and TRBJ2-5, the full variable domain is DSGVTQTPKHLITATGQRVTLRCSPRSGDLSVYWYQQSLDQGLQFLIQYYNGEERAKGNILERFSAQQFPDLHSELNLSSLELGDSALYFCASSERQIQETQYFGPGTRLLVL.

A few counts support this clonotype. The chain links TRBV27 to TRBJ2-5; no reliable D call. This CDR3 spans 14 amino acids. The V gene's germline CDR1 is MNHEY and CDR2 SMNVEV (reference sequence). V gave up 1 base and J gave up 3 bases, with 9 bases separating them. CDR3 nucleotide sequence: TGTGCCAGCAGTTTATTAGGGCAGAAAGAGACCCAGTACTTC. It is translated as CASSLLGQKETQYF.

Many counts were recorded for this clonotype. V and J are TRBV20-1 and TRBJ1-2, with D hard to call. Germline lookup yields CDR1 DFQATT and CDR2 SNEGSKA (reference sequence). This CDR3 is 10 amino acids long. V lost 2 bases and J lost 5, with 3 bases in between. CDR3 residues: CSARSYGYTF. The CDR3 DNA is TGCAGTGCTAGATCGTATGGCTACACCTTC.

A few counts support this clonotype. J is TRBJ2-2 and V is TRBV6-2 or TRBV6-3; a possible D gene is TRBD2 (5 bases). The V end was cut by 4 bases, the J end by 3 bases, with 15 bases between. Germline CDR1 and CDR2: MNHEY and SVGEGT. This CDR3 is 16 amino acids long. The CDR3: CASSSLAYHDTGELFF. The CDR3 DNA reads TGTGCCAGCAGTTCCCTAGCATATCATGACACCGGGGAGCTGTTTTTT.

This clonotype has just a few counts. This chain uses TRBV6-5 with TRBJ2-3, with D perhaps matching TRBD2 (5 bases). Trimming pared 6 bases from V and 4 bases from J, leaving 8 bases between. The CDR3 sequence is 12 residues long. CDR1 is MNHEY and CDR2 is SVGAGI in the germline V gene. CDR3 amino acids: CASSARADTQYF. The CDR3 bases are TGTGCCAGCAGCGCGCGGGCAGATACGCAGTATTTT.

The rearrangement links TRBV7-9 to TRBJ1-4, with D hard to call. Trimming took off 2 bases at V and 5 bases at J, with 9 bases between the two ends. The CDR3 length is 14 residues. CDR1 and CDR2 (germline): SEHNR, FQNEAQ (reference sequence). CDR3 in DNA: TGTGCCAGCAGCTTACAGTCGACCAATGAAAAACTGTTTTTT. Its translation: CASSLQSTNEKLFF.

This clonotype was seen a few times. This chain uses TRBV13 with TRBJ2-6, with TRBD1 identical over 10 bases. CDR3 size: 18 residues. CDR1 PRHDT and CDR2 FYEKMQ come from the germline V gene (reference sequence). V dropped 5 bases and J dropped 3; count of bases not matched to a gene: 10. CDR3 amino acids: CASSPRDRGGYGANVLTF. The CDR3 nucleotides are TGTGCCAGCAGCCCTCGGGACAGGGGTGGATATGGGGCCAACGTCCTGACTTTC. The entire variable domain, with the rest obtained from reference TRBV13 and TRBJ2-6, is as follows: AAGVIQSPRHLIKEKRETATLKCYPIPRHDTVYWYQQGPGQDPQFLISFYEKMQSDKGSIPDRFSAQQFSDYHSELNMSSLELGDSALYFCASSPRDRGGYGANVLTFGAGSRLTVL.

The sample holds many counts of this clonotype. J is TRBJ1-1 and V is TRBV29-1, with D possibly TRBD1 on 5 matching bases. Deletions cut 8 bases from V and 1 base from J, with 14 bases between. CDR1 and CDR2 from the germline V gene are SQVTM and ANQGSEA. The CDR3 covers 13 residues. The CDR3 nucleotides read TGCAGCACTAAAGGAAGGGGGAACACTGAAGCTTTCTTT. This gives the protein CSTKGRGNTEAFF.

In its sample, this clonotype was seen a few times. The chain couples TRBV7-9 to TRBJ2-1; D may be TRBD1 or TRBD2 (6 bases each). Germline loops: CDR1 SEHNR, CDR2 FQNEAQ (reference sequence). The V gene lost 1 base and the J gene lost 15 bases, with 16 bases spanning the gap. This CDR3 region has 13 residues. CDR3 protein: CASSLGGASAAFF. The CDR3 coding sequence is TGTGCCAGCAGCTTAGGGGGGGCCTCTGCGGCGTTCTTC.

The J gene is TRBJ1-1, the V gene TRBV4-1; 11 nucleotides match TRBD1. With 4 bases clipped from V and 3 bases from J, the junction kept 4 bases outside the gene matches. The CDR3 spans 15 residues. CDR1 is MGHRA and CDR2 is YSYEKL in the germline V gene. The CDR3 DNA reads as TGCGCCAGCAGCCGGATGGGACAGGGGGACACTGAAGCTTTCTTT. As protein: CASSRMGQGDTEAFF.

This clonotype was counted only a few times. This CDR3 reads CATSRALGTKVRQFF. DNA of the CDR3: TGTGCCACCAGCAGAGCCCTTGGGACTAAGGTTAGGCAGTTCTTC. This chain uses TRBV15 with TRBJ2-1, with 7 positions matching TRBD2. Germline CDR1 reads LNHNV; CDR2 reads YYDKDF (reference sequence). The V gene end was trimmed by 1 base and the J gene end by 12 bases; junction bases not matched to a gene: 12. The CDR3 has 15 amino acids. The complete variable domain, with remaining parts taken from reference TRBV15 and TRBJ2-1, reads DAMVIQNPRYQVTQFGKPVTLSCSQTLNHNVMYWYQQKSSQAPKLLFHYYDKDFNNEADTPDNFQSRRPNTSFCFLDIRSPGLGDTAMYLCATSRALGTKVRQFFGPGTRLTVL.

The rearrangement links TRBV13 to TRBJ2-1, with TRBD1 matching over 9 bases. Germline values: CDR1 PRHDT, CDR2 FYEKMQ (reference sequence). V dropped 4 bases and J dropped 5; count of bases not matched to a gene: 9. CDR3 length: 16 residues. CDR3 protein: CASSSTGTGKDNEQFF. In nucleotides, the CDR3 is TGTGCCAGCAGCTCGACCGGGACAGGGAAAGACAATGAGCAGTTCTTC.

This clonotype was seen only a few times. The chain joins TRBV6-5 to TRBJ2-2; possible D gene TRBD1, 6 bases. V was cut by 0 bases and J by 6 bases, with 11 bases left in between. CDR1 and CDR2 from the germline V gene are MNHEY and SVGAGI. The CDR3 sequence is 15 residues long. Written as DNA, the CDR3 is TGTGCCAGCAGTTACTCGAGAGGGGGTCCCGGGGAGCTGTTTTTT. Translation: CASSYSRGGPGELFF.